This T cell receptor beta chain appears in the sequencing data of a study of identical twins. This clonotype was seen at least ten times. One entry per CDR3 protein results from TCRdb running MiXCR on the 5' RACE reads. Among 450,000 to 650,000 distinct CDR3 sequences listed, roughly 9.5% were seen once. The germline gives CDR1 DFQATT, CDR2 SNEGSKA (reference sequence). CDR3 length equals 15 residues. V gave up 1 base and J gave up 6 bases; unmatched junction bases: 10. The same sample was also studied in work on yellow fever vaccine responses in identical twins.

The TCR comes from a young woman in good health. Input material: PBMCs. The rearrangement links TRBV20-1 to TRBJ1-2; TRBD1 matches 8 bases. This CDR3 is CSARGSGGASHGYTF. For the CDR3, the DNA is TGCAGTGCTAGAGGTTCAGGGGGCGCCTCTCATGGCTACACCTTC.